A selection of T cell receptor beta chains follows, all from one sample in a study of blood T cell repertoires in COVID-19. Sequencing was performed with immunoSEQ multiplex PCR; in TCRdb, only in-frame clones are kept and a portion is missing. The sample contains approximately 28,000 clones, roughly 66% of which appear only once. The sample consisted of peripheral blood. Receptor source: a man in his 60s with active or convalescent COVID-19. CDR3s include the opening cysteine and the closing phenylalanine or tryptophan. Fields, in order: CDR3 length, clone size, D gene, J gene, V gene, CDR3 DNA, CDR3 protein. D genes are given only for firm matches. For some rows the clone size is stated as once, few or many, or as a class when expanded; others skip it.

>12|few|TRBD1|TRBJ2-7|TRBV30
TGTGCCTTAGGCAGGGGGTATGGCGAGCAGTACTTC
CALGRGYGEQYF
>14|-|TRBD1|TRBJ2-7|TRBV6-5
TGTGCCAGCAGGATTACAGGGGTACCCTACGAGCAGTACTTC
CASRITGVPYEQYF
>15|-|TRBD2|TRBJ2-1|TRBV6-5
TGTGCCAGCAGTAGAAGCGGGGGGGCCTACAATGAGCAGTTCTTC
CASSRSGGAYNEQFF
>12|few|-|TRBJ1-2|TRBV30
TGTGCCTGGAGATTCAGGGTAGGAGGCTACACCTTC
CAWRFRVGGYTF
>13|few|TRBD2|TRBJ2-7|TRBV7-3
TGTGCCAGCAGCTTCCAGACTAGCGGCGAGCAGTACTTC
CASSFQTSGEQYF
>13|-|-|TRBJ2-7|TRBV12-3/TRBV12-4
TGTGCCAGCAGAGACCCCCGGGTCTACGAGCAGTACTTC
CASRDPRVYEQYF
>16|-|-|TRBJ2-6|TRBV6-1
TGTGCCAGCAGTGAAGCGGGCGCAGCTGGGGCCAACGTCCTGACTTTC
CASSEAGAAGANVLTF
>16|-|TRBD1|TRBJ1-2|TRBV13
TGTGCCAGCAGCTTAGGCATCGGCAGGGGGGACTATGGCTACACCTTC
CASSLGIGRGDYGYTF
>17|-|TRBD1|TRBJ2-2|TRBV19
TGTGCCAGTAGTATATCCGCGACAGGGCCCTCCGGCGGGGAGCTGTTTTTT
CASSISATGPSGGELFF
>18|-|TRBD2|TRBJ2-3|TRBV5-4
TGTGCCAGCAGCTCCTGGCGCGGTAGCGGGAGACGAGCAGATACGCAGTATTTT
CASSSWRGSGRRADTQYF
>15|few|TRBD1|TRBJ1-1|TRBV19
TGTGCCAGTAGTACAAGACAGGGTTTGAGGACTGAAGCTTTCTTT
CASSTRQGLRTEAFF
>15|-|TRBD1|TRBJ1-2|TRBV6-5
TGTGCCAGCAGAGAGCCAGGGACAGCTAACTATGGCTACACCTTC
CASREPGTANYGYTF
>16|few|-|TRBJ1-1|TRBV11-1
TGTGCCAGCAGCTTACTACCGGCAGGGCCTTTTAACCCTCCTTCCTTT
CASSLLPAGPFNPPSF
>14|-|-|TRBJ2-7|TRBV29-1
TGCAGCGTAGATTCAGGGCACGCGAATTACGAGCAGTACTTC
CSVDSGHANYEQYF
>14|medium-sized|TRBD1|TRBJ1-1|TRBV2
TGTGCCAGCAGGACCGACAGGGAGTGGGCCAGGGCTTTCTTT
CASRTDREWARAFF
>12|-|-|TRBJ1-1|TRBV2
TGTGCCAGCGGAGCCAGGAACACTGAAGCTTTCTTT
CASGARNTEAFF
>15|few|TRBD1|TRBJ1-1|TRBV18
TGTGCCAGCTCAGCGGGACAGGCGACGAACACTGAAGCTTTCTTT
CASSAGQATNTEAFF
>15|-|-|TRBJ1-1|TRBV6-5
TGTGCCAGCAGTTACTCGGCCACCAGGGACACTGAAGCTTTCTTT
CASSYSATRDTEAFF
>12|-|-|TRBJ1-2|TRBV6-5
TGTGCCAGCGCAGGGTCGGGCTATGGCTACACCTTC
CASAGSGYGYTF
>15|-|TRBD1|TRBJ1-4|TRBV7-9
TGTGCCAGCAGCTTAGCATTGGCAGGGGGTGAAAAACTGTTTTTT
CASSLALAGGEKLFF
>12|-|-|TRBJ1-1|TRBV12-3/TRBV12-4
TGTGCCAGCAGCCCAAAGGGGGGGGAAGCTTTCTTT
CASSPKGGEAFF
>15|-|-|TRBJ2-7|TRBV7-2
TGTGCCAGCAGCTTACAGGCCGCCTCTCAATACGAGCAGTACTTC
CASSLQAASQYEQYF
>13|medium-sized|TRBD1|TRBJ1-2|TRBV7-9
TGTGCCAGCACCAACAGGGGACGAGATGGCTACACCTTC
CASTNRGRDGYTF
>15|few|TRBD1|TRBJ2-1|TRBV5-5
TGTGCCAGCAGCGCAACCGGGACAGGGTCTTCGGGGCAGTTCTTC
CASSATGTGSSGQFF
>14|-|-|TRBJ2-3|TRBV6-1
TGTGCCAGCAGTGAGGTGGGCCACACAGATACGCAGTATTTT
CASSEVGHTDTQYF
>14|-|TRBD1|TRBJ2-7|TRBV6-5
TGTGCCAGCAGTTGGACAGGGGAAAGGGACGAGCAGTACTTC
CASSWTGERDEQYF
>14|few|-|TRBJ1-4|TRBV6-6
TGTGCCAGCAGTTCACAGGGCTTTGCTGAAAAACTGTTTTTT
CASSSQGFAEKLFF
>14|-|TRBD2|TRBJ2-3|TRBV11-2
TGTGCCAGCAGCCGGGACTATGCGGGGGATACGCAGTATTTT
CASSRDYAGDTQYF
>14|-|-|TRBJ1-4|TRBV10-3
TGTGCCATCAGTGAGTCGAACGGCGGGGAAAAACTGTTTTTT
CAISESNGGEKLFF
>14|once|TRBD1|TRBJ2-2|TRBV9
TGTGCCAGCAGCGCCACAGGGGGCACCGGGGAGCTGTTTTTT
CASSATGGTGELFF
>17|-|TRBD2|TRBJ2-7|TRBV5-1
TGCGCCAGCAGCTTTGCTAGCGGGAGGGCCTTGCCCTACGAGCAGTACTTC
CASSFASGRALPYEQYF
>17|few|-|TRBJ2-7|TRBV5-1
TGCGCCAGCAGCTTGGCTATCATGTGGACAGACTCCTACGAGCAGTACTTC
CASSLAIMWTDSYEQYF
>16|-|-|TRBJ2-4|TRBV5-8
TGTGCCAGCAGCCTGGGACACCTTAAGTTTTTGAACATTCAGTACTTC
CASSLGHLKFLNIQYF
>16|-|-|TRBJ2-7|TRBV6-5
TGTGCCAGCAGTTACGAGCGAGGGGGACGCTCCTACGAGCAGTACTTC
CASSYERGGRSYEQYF
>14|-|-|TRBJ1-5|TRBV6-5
TGTGCCAGCATCGGCGGCAGTAGCAATCAGCCCCAGCATTTT
CASIGGSSNQPQHF
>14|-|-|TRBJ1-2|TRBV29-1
TGCAGCGGCGGGCCGGACCACAAAACAAGAGGCTACACCTTC
CSGGPDHKTRGYTF
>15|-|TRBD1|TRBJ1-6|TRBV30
TGTGCCTGGAGTGTAGGTCGGACAGGGAACTCACCCCTCCACTTT
CAWSVGRTGNSPLHF
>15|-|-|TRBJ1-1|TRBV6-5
TGTGCCAGCAGTTACTCGTCCGGGGTCTACACTGAAGCTTTCTTT
CASSYSSGVYTEAFF
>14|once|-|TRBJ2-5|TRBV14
TGTGCCAGCAGCCAAGGGGCCCGGGGGGAGACCCAGTACTTC
CASSQGARGETQYF
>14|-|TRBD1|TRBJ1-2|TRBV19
TGTGCCAGTCGGGACAGGGCGATAAACTATGGCTACACCTTC
CASRDRAINYGYTF
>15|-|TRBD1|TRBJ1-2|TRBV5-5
TGTGCCAGCAGCCGCGGGACAGCCATTAACTATGGCTACACCTTC
CASSRGTAINYGYTF
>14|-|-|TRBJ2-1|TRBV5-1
TGCGCCAGCAGCTTGGTTAATAGCTACAATGAGCAGTTCTTC
CASSLVNSYNEQFF
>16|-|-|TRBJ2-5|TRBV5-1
TGCGCCAGCAGCTTGCAGGCCCAAGGGAGCCAAGAGACCCAGTACTTC
CASSLQAQGSQETQYF
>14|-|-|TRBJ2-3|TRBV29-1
TGCAGCACCCAGGCGGCAGGGGTTGCAGATACGCAGTATTTT
CSTQAAGVADTQYF
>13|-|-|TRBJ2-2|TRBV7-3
TGTGCCAGCAGCTTCAGGGGTGCCGGGGAGCTGTTTTTT
CASSFRGAGELFF
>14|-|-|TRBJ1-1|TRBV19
TGTGCCAGTATCCCAGGGGCGAGGGACACTGAAGCTTTCTTT
CASIPGARDTEAFF
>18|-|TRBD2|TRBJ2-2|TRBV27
TGTGCCAGCAGTTTATTTGTACTAGCGGGAACGTCGAACGGGGAGCTGTTTTTT
CASSLFVLAGTSNGELFF
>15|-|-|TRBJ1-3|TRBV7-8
TGTGCCAGCAGCCGAGCCAGGGGAACTGGAAACACCATATATTTT
CASSRARGTGNTIYF
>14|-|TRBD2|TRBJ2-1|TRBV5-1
TGCGCCAGCAGCTCCCAGGGAGGGTACAATGAGCAGTTCTTC
CASSSQGGYNEQFF
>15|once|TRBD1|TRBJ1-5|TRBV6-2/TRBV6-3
TGTGCCAGCAGTTACCGGACAGGGGCCAATCAGCCCCAGCATTTT
CASSYRTGANQPQHF
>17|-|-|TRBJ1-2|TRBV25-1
TGTGCCAGCAGTGAAAACGTTCCGGGGGCGGGAGACTATGGCTACACCTTC
CASSENVPGAGDYGYTF
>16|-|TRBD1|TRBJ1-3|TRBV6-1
TGTGCCAGCAGTGGGCGACAGGGTCCGACTGGAAACACCATATATTTT
CASSGRQGPTGNTIYF
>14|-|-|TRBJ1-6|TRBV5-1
TGCGCCAGCAGCTTGGCTGCGAGGTATTCACCCCTCCACTTT
CASSLAARYSPLHF
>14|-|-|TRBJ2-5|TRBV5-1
TGCGCCAGCAGCTTGGGAGCGGCTCAAGAGACCCAGTACTTC
CASSLGAAQETQYF
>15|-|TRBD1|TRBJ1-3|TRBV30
TGTGCCTGGACCACGGGACAGAACTCTGGAAACACCATATATTTT
CAWTTGQNSGNTIYF
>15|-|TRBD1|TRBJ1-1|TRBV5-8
TGTGCCAGCAGCGCGTGGACAGGCTCGAACACTGAAGCTTTCTTT
CASSAWTGSNTEAFF
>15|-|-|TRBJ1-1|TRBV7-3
TGTGCCAACAGCTTAAGTGGCAAAATGAACACTGAAGCTTTCTTT
CANSLSGKMNTEAFF